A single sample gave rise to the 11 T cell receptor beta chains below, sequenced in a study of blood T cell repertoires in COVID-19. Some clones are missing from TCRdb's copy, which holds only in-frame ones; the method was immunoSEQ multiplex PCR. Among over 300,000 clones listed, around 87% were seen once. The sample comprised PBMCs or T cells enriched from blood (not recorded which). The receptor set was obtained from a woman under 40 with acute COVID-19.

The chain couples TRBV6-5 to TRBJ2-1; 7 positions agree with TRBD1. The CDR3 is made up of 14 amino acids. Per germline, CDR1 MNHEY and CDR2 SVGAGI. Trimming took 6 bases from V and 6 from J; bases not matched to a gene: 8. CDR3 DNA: TGTGCCAGCAGAACATCGGGACAGATCAATGAGCAGTTCTTC. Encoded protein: CASRTSGQINEQFF.

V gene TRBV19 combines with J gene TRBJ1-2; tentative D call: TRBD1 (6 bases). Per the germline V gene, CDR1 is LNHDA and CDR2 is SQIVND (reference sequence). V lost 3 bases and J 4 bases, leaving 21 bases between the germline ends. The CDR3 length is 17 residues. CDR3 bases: TGTGCCAGTAGTATCTCAGGGCTCAGGGGTCGTTCCTATGGCTACACCTTC. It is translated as CASSISGLRGRSYGYTF.

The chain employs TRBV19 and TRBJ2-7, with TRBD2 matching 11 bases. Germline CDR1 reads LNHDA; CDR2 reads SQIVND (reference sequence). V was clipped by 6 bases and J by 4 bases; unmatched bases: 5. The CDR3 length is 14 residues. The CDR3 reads CASSLTSGGYEQYF. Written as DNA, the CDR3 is TGTGCCAGTAGCCTCACTAGCGGGGGTTACGAGCAGTACTTC.

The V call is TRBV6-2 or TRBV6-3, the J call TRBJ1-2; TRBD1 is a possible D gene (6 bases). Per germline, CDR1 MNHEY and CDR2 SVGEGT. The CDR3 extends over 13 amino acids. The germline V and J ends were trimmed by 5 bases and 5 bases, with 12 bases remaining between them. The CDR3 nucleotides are TGTGCCAGCAGTCCACCGCAGGGGTATGGCTACACCTTC. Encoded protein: CASSPPQGYGYTF.

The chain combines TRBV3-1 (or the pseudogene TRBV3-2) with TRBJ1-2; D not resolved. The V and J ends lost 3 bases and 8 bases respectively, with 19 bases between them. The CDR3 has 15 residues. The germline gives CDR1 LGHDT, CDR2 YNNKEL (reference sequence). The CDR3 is CASSHPKSGVWGYTF. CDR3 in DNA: TGTGCCAGCAGCCATCCCAAGAGCGGGGTGTGGGGCTACACCTTC.

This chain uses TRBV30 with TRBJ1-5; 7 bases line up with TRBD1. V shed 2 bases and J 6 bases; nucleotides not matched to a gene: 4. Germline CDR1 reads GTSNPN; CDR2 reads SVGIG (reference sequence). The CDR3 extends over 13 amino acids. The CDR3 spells CAWSRYRGQPQHF. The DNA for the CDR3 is TGTGCCTGGAGTAGATACAGGGGTCAGCCCCAGCATTTT.

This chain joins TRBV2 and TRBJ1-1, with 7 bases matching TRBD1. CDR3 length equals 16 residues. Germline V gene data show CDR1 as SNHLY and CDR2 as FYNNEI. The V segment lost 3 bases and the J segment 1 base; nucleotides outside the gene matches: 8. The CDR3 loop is CASSEVQGPRNTEAFF. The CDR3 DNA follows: TGTGCCAGCAGTGAGGTACAGGGGCCCAGGAACACTGAAGCTTTCTTT.

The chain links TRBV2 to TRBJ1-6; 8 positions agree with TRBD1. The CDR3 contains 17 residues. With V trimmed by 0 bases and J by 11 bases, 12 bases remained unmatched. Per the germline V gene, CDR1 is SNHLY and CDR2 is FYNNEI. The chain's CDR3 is CASSEAAPDRVVPPLHF. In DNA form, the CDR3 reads TGTGCCAGCAGTGAAGCGGCCCCGGACAGGGTGGTTCCACCCCTCCACTTT.

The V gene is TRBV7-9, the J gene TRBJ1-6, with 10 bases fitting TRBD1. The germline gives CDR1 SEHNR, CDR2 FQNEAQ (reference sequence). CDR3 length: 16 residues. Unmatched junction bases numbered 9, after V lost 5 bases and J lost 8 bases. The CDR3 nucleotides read TGTGCCAGCAGCACACCGACAGGGGGCGCTTATTCACCCCTCCACTTT. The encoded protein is CASSTPTGGAYSPLHF. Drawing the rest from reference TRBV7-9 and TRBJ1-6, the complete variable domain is DTGVSQNPRHKITKRGQNVTFRCDPISEHNRLYWYRQTLGQGPEFLTYFQNEAQLEKSRLLSDRFSAERPKGSFSTLEIQRTEQGDSAMYLCASSTPTGGAYSPLHFGNGTRLTVT.

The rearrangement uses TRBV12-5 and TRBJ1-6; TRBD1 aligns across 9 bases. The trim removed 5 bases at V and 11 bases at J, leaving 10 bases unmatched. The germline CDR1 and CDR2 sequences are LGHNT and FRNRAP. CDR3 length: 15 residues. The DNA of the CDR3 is TGTGCTAGTGGTCTCGGACAGGGGAGCGCGGCACCCCTCCACTTT. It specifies CASGLGQGSAAPLHF.

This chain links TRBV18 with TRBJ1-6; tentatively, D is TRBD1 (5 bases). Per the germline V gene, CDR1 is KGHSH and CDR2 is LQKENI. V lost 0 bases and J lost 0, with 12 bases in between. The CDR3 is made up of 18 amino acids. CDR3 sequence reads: CASSPPGGRDSYNSPLHF. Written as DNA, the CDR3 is TGTGCCAGCTCACCACCGGGGGGGAGAGACTCCTATAATTCACCCCTCCACTTT.